One sample yielded the 24 T cell receptor beta chains listed below, sequenced in a study of cytomegalovirus exposure and HLA in healthy donors. With 60 Vbeta and 13 Jbeta primers, the PCR was carried out. Libraries were prepared by immunoSEQ multiplex PCR; TCRdb keeps only in-frame clonotypes and omits some of them. Of 150,000 to 200,000 clones in the sample, around 80% were seen once. Source material: PBMCs. These receptor sequences come from a woman in her thirties in good health and CMV-seronegative.

The chain joins TRBV7-2 to TRBJ2-3; TRBD2 might be the D (6 bases). CDR1 SGHTA and CDR2 FQGNSA come from the germline V gene. V was shortened by 3 bases and J by 2 bases, with 12 bases between the two germline ends. The CDR3 has 15 residues. The CDR3 region is CASSFDRGSTDTQYF. The CDR3 nucleotides read TGTGCCAGCAGCTTCGACCGGGGGTCCACAGATACGCAGTATTTT.

This clone was seen a few times. The CDR3 protein is CASSFPTGTSGSGSYEQYF. Here the CDR3 DNA reads TGTGCCAGCAGTTTCCCCACCGGGACTAGCGGGAGTGGCTCCTACGAGCAGTACTTC. The V gene is TRBV27, the J gene TRBJ2-7; 14 nucleotides align to TRBD2. CDR3 length equals 19 residues. Germline trimming cut 3 bases from V and 0 bases from J; bases unmatched to any gene: 10. Germline V gives CDR1 MNHEY, CDR2 SMNVEV (reference sequence).

This chain connects TRBV6-5 to TRBJ1-2; TRBD1 agrees at 9 bases. V was pared by 6 bases and J by 1 base, with 6 bases of the junction left unmatched. Germline V gene sequence: CDR1 MNHEY, CDR2 SVGAGI. The CDR3 loop spans 15 amino acids. CDR3: CASSITGGGNYGYTF. The CDR3 nucleotides are TGTGCCAGCAGCATAACAGGGGGCGGTAACTATGGCTACACCTTC.

This sequence joins TRBV7-2 and TRBJ1-5; TRBD1 aligns across 7 bases. Trimming took 5 bases from V and 4 from J; bases not matched to a gene: 5. CDR3 length: 14 residues. CDR1 is SGHTA, CDR2 FQGNSA, per germline. The CDR3 protein is CASSPGTANQPQHF. Written as DNA, the CDR3 is TGTGCCAGCAGCCCGGGGACAGCGAATCAGCCCCAGCATTTT.

The gene calls are TRBV6-5 and TRBJ2-1; 10 bases fit TRBD1. V lost 4 bases, J lost 8 bases, and 8 bases stayed unmatched. CDR3 length: 15 residues. Germline V gene lookup returns CDR1 MNHEY and CDR2 SVGAGI. The CDR3 here is CASSSRTGGWDEQFF. The CDR3 region has the DNA TGTGCCAGCAGTTCTCGGACAGGGGGTTGGGATGAGCAGTTCTTC.

The CDR3 DNA reads TGTGCCAGCAGTTTGGACGGGCAGGGGGAAGGCTACACCTTC. Translating gives CASSLDGQGEGYTF. V and J are TRBV28 and TRBJ1-2, with 7 bases matching TRBD1. This CDR3 is built from 14 residues. With V trimmed by 3 bases and J by 8 bases, 9 bases remained unmatched. Germline CDR1 and CDR2: MDHEN and SYDVKM.

To note about this clone: The junction and the germline gene differ at one end; a read error may be behind it. The chain is built from TRBV27 and TRBJ2-7, with 8 bases identical to TRBD1. Germline CDR1 MNHEY, CDR2 SMNVEV (reference sequence). The CDR3 extends over 11 amino acids. The CDR3 coding sequence is TGTGCCAGCAGACACCAGGGGGCGCTCCTCTTC. Translating gives CASRHQGALLF.

J is TRBJ2-3 and V is TRBV5-1; D perhaps matches TRBD2 (6 bases). The germline V gene has CDR1 SGHRS and CDR2 YFSETQ. The CDR3 length is 17 residues. The V end lost 0 bases, the J end lost 3 bases, and 17 bases lay between the germline ends. The CDR3 here is CASSLDHSGGDTDTQYF. As DNA, the CDR3 is TGCGCCAGCAGCTTGGACCATAGCGGCGGGGATACAGATACGCAGTATTTT.

This rearrangement joins TRBV6-6 to TRBJ2-2, with 9 bases aligning to TRBD1. The V gene end was trimmed by 4 bases and the J gene end by 6 bases; junction bases not matched to a gene: 6. Germline V gene lookup returns CDR1 MNHNY and CDR2 SVGAGI (reference sequence). There are 15 residues in the CDR3. The CDR3 protein is CASSWRQGGAGELFF. DNA for the CDR3: TGTGCCAGCAGTTGGCGACAGGGGGGCGCCGGGGAGCTGTTTTTT.

The rearrangement uses TRBV6-5 and TRBJ2-5, with a possible D match to TRBD2 (7 bases). Germline loops: CDR1 MNHEY, CDR2 SVGAGI. CDR3 length equals 15 residues. The V end lost 0 bases, the J end lost 4 bases, and 12 bases lay between the germline ends. The CDR3: CASSYSRGGRETQYF. The CDR3 DNA reads as TGTGCCAGCAGTTACTCGAGGGGGGGCCGAGAGACCCAGTACTTC.

V gene TRBV5-1 combines with J gene TRBJ2-7; D possibly corresponds to TRBD2 (6 bases). The CDR3 spans 13 residues. Germline CDR1 is SGHRS and CDR2 is YFSETQ. Trimming stripped 0 bases from V and 6 bases from J, with 10 bases between. CDR3 amino acids: CASSLVLAGEQYF. The CDR3 DNA reads as TGCGCCAGCAGCTTGGTACTAGCCGGCGAGCAGTACTTC.

The gene calls are TRBV28 and TRBJ2-5, with D perhaps TRBD1 (7 bases). The CDR3 totals 17 residues. Looked up from germline, CDR1 is MDHEN and CDR2 is SYDVKM. V was clipped by 0 bases and J by 5 bases, with 19 bases between them. This CDR3 reads CASSLWLTGTRGETQYF. The DNA of the CDR3 is TGTGCCAGCAGTTTATGGCTGACAGGGACGCGGGGTGAGACCCAGTACTTC.

The chain links TRBV11-2 to TRBJ1-2, with TRBD1 matching 10 bases. This CDR3 has 15 amino acids. The germline CDR1 and CDR2 sequences are SGHAT and FQNNGV. V shed 3 bases and J 8 bases; nucleotides not matched to a gene: 9. The CDR3 spells CASSLAGTGDSGYTF. The CDR3 coding sequence is TGTGCCAGCAGCTTGGCCGGGACAGGGGATAGCGGCTACACCTTC.

In its sample, this clone was seen once. V usage is TRBV9 and J usage is TRBJ2-2; D is perhaps TRBD1 (6 bases). Trimming shortened V by 0 bases and J by 4 bases, and 13 bases separated the two germline ends. Germline assignment: CDR1 SGDLS and CDR2 YYNGEE. The CDR3 covers 16 residues. The CDR3 DNA reads TGTGCCAGCAGCGTAGTTGGGGGCCTGGGCACCGGGGAGCTGTTTTTT. Protein: CASSVVGGLGTGELFF.

The chain uses TRBV5-1 and TRBJ2-1; the match to TRBD1 covers 7 bases. Germline trimming cut 0 bases from V and 5 bases from J; bases unmatched to any gene: 8. The CDR3 spans 16 residues. In germline, CDR1 is SGHRS, CDR2 YFSETQ. CDR3 bases: TGCGCCAGCAGCTTGGACAGGGGAGTTTTCGACAATGAGCAGTTCTTC. Translated: CASSLDRGVFDNEQFF. Drawing the rest from reference TRBV5-1 and TRBJ2-1, the complete variable domain is KAGVTQTPRYLIKTRGQQVTLSCSPISGHRSVSWYQQTPGQGLQFLFEYFSETQRNKGNFPGRFSGRQFSNSRSEMNVSTLELGDSALYLCASSLDRGVFDNEQFFGPGTRLTVL.

This rearrangement joins TRBV4-1 to TRBJ2-5, with TRBD2 matching over 11 bases. The CDR3 has 16 amino acids. The germline gives CDR1 MGHRA, CDR2 YSYEKL. Germline trimming cut 1 base from V and 5 bases from J; bases unmatched to any gene: 6. The CDR3 protein is CASSQAASGGWETQYF. The CDR3 DNA is TGCGCCAGCAGCCAAGCGGCTAGCGGGGGGTGGGAGACCCAGTACTTC.

This rearrangement joins TRBV7-6 to TRBJ1-1, with 7 positions matching TRBD1. The CDR3 spans 14 residues. V shed 2 bases, J shed 5 bases, and the junction held 5 bases outside the gene matches. Germline CDR1 reads SGHVS; CDR2 reads FNYEAQ. In DNA form, the CDR3 reads TGTGCCAGCAGCTTATCAGGGGGGAAAACTGAAGCTTTCTTT. Protein sequence: CASSLSGGKTEAFF.

The rearrangement uses TRBV7-2 and TRBJ1-3; no definite D call. The V and J ends lost 1 base and 4 bases respectively, with 14 bases between them. The CDR3 length is 16 residues. Germline V gives CDR1 SGHTA, CDR2 FQGNSA. CDR3 sequence: CASSLDPGMGGNTIYF. The CDR3 DNA sequence: TGTGCCAGCAGCTTAGATCCGGGGATGGGGGGAAACACCATATATTTT.

V is TRBV5-1 and J is TRBJ1-1; possible D gene TRBD1, 5 bases. The germline V and J ends were trimmed by 3 bases and 8 bases, with 14 bases remaining between them. This CDR3 is 13 amino acids long. Germline V lookup: CDR1 SGHRS, CDR2 YFSETQ. DNA for the CDR3: TGCGCCAGCAGCTCGTCAGGTCGGGGGGAAGCTTTCTTT. Encoded protein: CASSSSGRGEAFF.

CDR3 nucleotides: TGTGCCAGCAGTTACGACAGGGGGAGGACCGGGGAGCTGTTTTTT. This codes for CASSYDRGRTGELFF. The chain combines TRBV6-5 with TRBJ2-2, with TRBD1 matching 9 bases. Looked up from germline, CDR1 is MNHEY and CDR2 is SVGAGI. This CDR3 is built from 15 residues. J gave up 5 bases and V 2 bases, and 3 bases lay outside the gene matches.

This clone has only a few counts. The rearrangement uses TRBV5-1 and TRBJ2-3, with D uncertain. CDR3 length equals 11 residues. V was trimmed by 2 bases and J by 6 bases, leaving 4 bases between them. CDR1 and CDR2 (germline): SGHRS, YFSETQ. The CDR3 DNA follows: TGCGCCAGCAGCTTTGCGGATACGCAGTATTTT. It is translated as CASSFADTQYF. Variable domain in full (rest from reference TRBV5-1 and TRBJ2-3): KAGVTQTPRYLIKTRGQQVTLSCSPISGHRSVSWYQQTPGQGLQFLFEYFSETQRNKGNFPGRFSGRQFSNSRSEMNVSTLELGDSALYLCASSFADTQYFGPGTRLTVL.

Regarding this clone: The junction and the germline gene differ at one end; a read error may be behind it. CDR3 amino acids: CASSLADRGSDTQYF. The CDR3 coding sequence is TGTGCTAGCAGCTTAGCGGACAGGGGTTCAGATACGCAGTATTTT. V gene TRBV7-7 combines with J gene TRBJ2-3; 9 bases match TRBD1. The CDR3 is made up of 15 amino acids. Germline CDR1 reads SSHAT; CDR2 reads FNYEAQ (reference sequence).

This clone was seen once. The chain recombines TRBV9 with TRBJ2-2, with TRBD1 identical over 9 bases. Trimming at V came to 6 bases and at J to 4 bases, leaving 19 bases not matched to a gene. Germline V CDR1 and CDR2: SGDLS, YYNGEE. The CDR3 length is 19 residues. The CDR3 is CASTRNMPGQGKGTGELFF. CDR3 DNA: TGTGCCAGCACCAGAAATATGCCGGGACAGGGAAAGGGCACCGGGGAGCTGTTTTTT.

This CDR3 reads CASSSLAGEMGETQYF. The CDR3 nucleotides read TGCGCCAGCAGCTCGCTAGCGGGAGAGATGGGGGAGACCCAGTACTTC. The genes are TRBV5-1 and TRBJ2-5, with 10 bases aligning to TRBD2. This CDR3 spans 16 amino acids. The germline V gene has CDR1 SGHRS and CDR2 YFSETQ. The trim removed 3 bases at V and 5 bases at J, leaving 10 bases unmatched.